The 20 T cell receptor beta chains presented below share a single source sample, sequenced in a study of tumor-infiltrating lymphocytes in oesophageal squamous cell carcinoma. TCRdb processed the PCR reads anew with MiXCR; each CDR3 protein has one entry. The table shows 23,000 or so distinct CDR3 sequences, with around 40% occurring only once. The sequenced sample consisted of esophageal tumor tissue. These receptors were obtained from a male donor with esophageal squamous cell carcinoma.

CDR3 DNA sequence: TGTGCCAGCTCACCACGGAACAGCCAGTACGAGCAGTACTTC. It translates to CASSPRNSQYEQYF. The chain combines TRBV18 with TRBJ2-1; D unresolved. The end of the DNA fits TRBJ2-7 better, so the J call may be wrong. Germline V gives CDR1 KGHSH, CDR2 LQKENI. The CDR3 loop spans 14 amino acids.

This clonotype was detected only once. The chain recombines TRBV7-9 with TRBJ2-7, with 8 positions matching TRBD1. CDR3 size: 14 residues. Germline values: CDR1 SEHNR, CDR2 FQNEAQ (reference sequence). The trim removed 5 bases at V and 7 bases at J, leaving 10 bases unmatched. CDR3 DNA: TGTGCCAGCAGCCCCAGGGGGCTAACAGGAGAGCAGTACTTC. It yields the protein CASSPRGLTGEQYF.

The rearrangement links TRBV7-6 to TRBJ2-4, with D possibly TRBD2 on 6 matching bases. The J call could be wrong; TRBJ2-5 is a better fit for the DNA end. The CDR3 extends over 16 amino acids. Germline V gives CDR1 SGHVS, CDR2 FNYEAQ. CDR3 amino acids: CASSPTPGLQSETQYF. CDR3 bases: TGTGCCAGCAGTCCTACTCCGGGACTTCAGTCCGAGACCCAGTACTTC.

This chain joins TRBV6-8 and TRBJ1-1; the D gene is possibly TRBD1 (5 bases). CDR3 length: 15 residues. The V end was cut by 2 bases, the J end by 7 bases, with 17 bases between. The germline gives CDR1 MNHGY, CDR2 SAAAGT. The CDR3 bases are TGTGCCAGCAGTTACACTTCCGGACATCGAGGTGAAGCTTTCTTT. This codes for CASSYTSGHRGEAFF.

This clonotype is classed as medium-sized (0.01 to 0.1%). V gene TRBV12-3 or TRBV12-4 combines with J gene TRBJ2-1; possibly TRBD1 for D (6 bases). There are 14 residues in the CDR3. V lost 6 bases, J lost 7 bases, and 16 bases lay in between. The CDR3 coding sequence is TGTGCCAGCAGCGACGGGACAAGGGGAAATGAGCAGTTCTTC. It encodes CASSDGTRGNEQFF.

The V and J genes are TRBV7-6 and TRBJ1-1, with 7 bases fitting TRBD1. The J call may be faulty, since TRBJ2-2 better matches the DNA end. Germline V gene data show CDR1 as SGHVS and CDR2 as FNYEAQ. The CDR3 covers 14 residues. CDR3 loop: CASSSRQGSGELFF. In nucleotides, the CDR3 is TGTGCCAGCAGCTCAAGACAGGGTTCCGGGGAGCTGTTTTTT.

Comment on this clonotype: The conserved phenylalanine or tryptophan is not found at the CDR3 terminus, so this likely reflects a read error. It is unclear where the CDR3 begins or ends on the DNA, so no DNA is shown, and the CDR3 is as TCRdb lists it. The V call is TRBV7-3, the J call TRBJ2-7; the tabulated D call, TRBD2, remains unverified against the DNA. The germline gives CDR1 SGHTA, CDR2 FQGTGA. The CDR3 length is 15 residues, termini included. The CDR3 sequence: CAHSGGSNSPLHFGN.

Points on this clonotype: A much larger clonotype is one base distant, so this may be a read error. The chain links TRBV27 to TRBJ2-1; TRBD1 or TRBD2 may be the D gene (5 bases each). The germline CDR1 and CDR2 sequences are MNHEY and SMNVEV (reference sequence). The CDR3 spans 14 residues. In nucleotides, the CDR3 is TGTGCCACCTCCTCCGGGACGGCTTCCTACGAGCAGGACTTC. Translation gives CATSSGTASYEQDF.

The gene calls are TRBV7-2 and TRBJ2-1; 11 bases align to TRBD2. Germline CDR1 reads SGHTA; CDR2 reads FQGNSA. The junction had 8 bases not matched to a gene; V was cut back by 4 bases and J by 3 bases. The CDR3 is 17 amino acids. CDR3 sequence: CASSSLEGLAVYNEQFF. CDR3 in DNA: TGTGCCAGCAGCTCCTTGGAGGGACTAGCGGTCTACAATGAGCAGTTCTTC.

V and J are TRBV7-3 and TRBJ2-3; D is ambiguous. The germline V gene encodes CDR1 SGHTA and CDR2 FQGTGA. This CDR3 has 14 residues. V gave up 1 base and J gave up 2 bases, with 7 bases separating them. The CDR3: CASSLSRFTDTQYF. CDR3 in DNA: TGTGCCAGCAGCTTAAGCAGGTTCACAGATACGCAGTATTTT.

By frequency in the sample, this clonotype is medium-sized. The chain carries TRBV6-6 and TRBJ2-1; the D is unclear. The germline V gene has CDR1 MNHNY and CDR2 SVGAGI (reference sequence). V was clipped by 0 bases and J by 5 bases, with 11 bases between them. The length of the CDR3 is 15 residues. The DNA of the CDR3 is TGTGCCAGCAGTTACTCGAGCAGGAGAGACAATGAGCAGTTCTTC. The encoded protein is CASSYSSRRDNEQFF.

This clonotype was picked up many times. This chain links TRBV6-1 with TRBJ1-2; TRBD1 agrees at 12 bases. V trimming: 3 bases; J trimming: 4 bases; junction bases outside the gene matches: 3. The CDR3 extends over 15 amino acids. Per germline, CDR1 MNHNS and CDR2 SASEGT. CDR3 DNA: TGTGCCAGCAGTGATGGGACAGGGGGCAGCTATGGCTACACCTTC. Protein sequence: CASSDGTGGSYGYTF.

The chain is built from TRBV14 and TRBJ2-3, with 9 bases identical to TRBD2. After removal of 4 bases from V and 14 bases from J, the junction contained 16 bases not matched to a gene. The CDR3 extends over 15 amino acids. Looked up from germline, CDR1 is SGHDN and CDR2 is FVKESK. For the CDR3, the DNA is TGTGCCAGCAGCCCCTTAGCGGGAGTGGCCGGGGAGCTGTATTTT. It is translated as CASSPLAGVAGELYF.

This clonotype was picked up one time. The CDR3 sequence is CASSLGDSSYNEQFF. The CDR3 DNA follows: TGTGCCAGCAGTTTAGGGGACAGTTCCTACAATGAGCAGTTCTTC. The chain employs TRBV12-3 or TRBV12-4 and TRBJ2-1, with 7 bases lining up with TRBD1. The ends lost 1 base at V and 1 base at J; junction bases unmatched: 1. The CDR3 has 15 residues.

Many counts were recorded for this clonotype. The chain combines TRBV7-9 with TRBJ1-2; D may be TRBD1 (6 bases). The CDR3 sequence is 14 residues long. Trimming took 4 bases from V and 0 from J, leaving 9 bases between them. Germline V CDR1 and CDR2: SEHNR, FQNEAQ (reference sequence). The CDR3, as DNA: TGTGCCAGCAGCTCAGGACAGTCTAACTATGGCTACACCTTC. Protein: CASSSGQSNYGYTF.

This clonotype turned up a few times. The chain links TRBV4-2 to TRBJ1-5, with 9 bases matching TRBD1. Per germline, CDR1 LGHNA and CDR2 YNFKEQ. CDR3 size: 15 residues. V was clipped by 0 bases and J by 6 bases; unmatched bases: 3. CDR3 residues: CASSQETGGRQPQHF. As DNA, the CDR3 is TGTGCCAGCAGCCAAGAGACAGGGGGGCGTCAGCCCCAGCATTTT.

This clonotype was seen at least ten times. The V gene is TRBV7-9, the J gene TRBJ2-7; D remains ambiguous. Germline V gene sequence: CDR1 SEHNR, CDR2 FQNEAQ (reference sequence). V was cut by 1 base and J by 6 bases, with 7 bases left in between. This CDR3 is built from 12 residues. CDR3 in DNA: TGTGCCAGCAGCTTAGGCGGAAGCGAGCAGTACTTC. Translated: CASSLGGSEQYF.

Many counts were recorded for this clonotype. The chain couples TRBV28 to TRBJ1-1; TRBD1 aligns across 8 bases. Trimming cost V 3 bases and J 1 base; bases outside gene matches: 7. Germline V gene lookup returns CDR1 MDHEN and CDR2 SYDVKM. This CDR3 has 16 amino acids. The CDR3 coding sequence is TGTGCCAGCAGTTTGACCGACAGGGGATGGAACACTGAAGCTTTCTTT. The encoded protein is CASSLTDRGWNTEAFF.

The chain combines TRBV6-6 with TRBJ2-1; maybe TRBD2 (6 bases). Germline V gene data show CDR1 as MNHNY and CDR2 as SVGAGI (reference sequence). This CDR3 has 15 residues. The V end was cut by 7 bases, the J end by 6 bases, with 19 bases between. The CDR3 reads CASKMAWEAGNEQFF. The CDR3 region has the DNA TGTGCCAGCAAAATGGCGTGGGAGGCTGGCAATGAGCAGTTCTTC.

The rearrangement uses TRBV23-1 and TRBJ1-5, with a tentative D call TRBD1 (6 bases). TRBV23-1 is identified as an open reading frame with a role that is uncertain. Trimming left V 2 bases short and J 4 bases short, with 15 bases between. The CDR3 covers 16 residues. The CDR3 loop is CASSQGGGRLNQPQHF. The CDR3 nucleotides are TGCGCCAGCAGTCAAGGTGGGGGGCGCTTAAATCAGCCCCAGCATTTT.